The sequence of this T cell receptor (beta chain) was determined in a study of T-cell memory formation after mild COVID-19. Whole-study findings and limits: The authors did not confirm SARS-CoV-2 specificity of second-wave clones peaking day 37. Balance between CD4 and CD8 was seen in clones contracting day 15 to 85, and a CD4+ lean was seen in later expanders.

5'RACE primed from the constant segment yielded TCR alpha and TCR beta cDNA libraries bearing sample barcodes and UMIs. TCRdb independently ran MiXCR on the 5' RACE reads; one entry per CDR3 protein. The sample shows under 300,000 distinct CDR3 sequences, 8% to 10% of them seen only once. This clonotype has ten or more counts. No antigen is known for it. Trimming removed 3 bases at V and 7 bases at J, with 13 bases between. This CDR3 spans 14 amino acids. The clonotype was recovered from a man aged 18 to 35 who had mild COVID-19 (a few samples of this study predate the infection). Cell type and time point are not known. Source material: PBMCs or a T cell subset sorted from them (not recorded which). The rearrangement links TRBV12-3 or TRBV12-4 to TRBJ1-5; no firm D call. The CDR3 nucleotides read TGTGCCAGCAGTTTGGGTAGGGTGAGGCAGCCCCAGCATTTT. This encodes CASSLGRVRQPQHF.